These 2 T cell receptor beta chains share one sample of origin, sequenced in a study of blood T cells in healthy people across ages. Using a J-beta primer mix together with a sample-barcoded 5' primer, a second PCR was run for roughly 6 to 12 cycles. TCRdb re-analysed the 5' RACE reads in MiXCR, keeping a single row per CDR3 protein. The sample lists about 1,500,000 distinct CDR3 sequences; 28% were seen once. Material for sequencing was blood. All receptors come from a woman younger than 45 in good health.

This clonotype was picked up many times. The chain uses TRBV4-3 and TRBJ2-4; D possibly corresponds to TRBD2 (5 bases). The CDR3 is 17 residues long. V gave up 0 bases and J gave up 1 base, with 13 bases separating them. Germline V gene data show CDR1 as LGHNA and CDR2 as YSLEER. DNA of the CDR3: TGCGCCAGCAGCCAAGATTCGGGGTCGGGGGCCAAAAACATTCAGTACTTC. Its translation is CASSQDSGSGAKNIQYF.

This clonotype was detected only a few times. For the CDR3, the DNA is TGTGCCAGCAGTGAATGGGAGTCCTACAATGAGCAGTTCTTC. Translation: CASSEWESYNEQFF. V usage is TRBV6-1 and J usage is TRBJ2-1, with a weak D call TRBD2 (5 bases). Trimming cost V 2 bases and J 1 base, with 6 bases left between them. Germline V gene data show CDR1 as MNHNS and CDR2 as SASEGT. The CDR3 totals 14 residues.